A single sample is the source of the 19 T cell receptor beta chains below, sequenced in a study of response to subunit inactivated influenza vaccine. TCRdb ran MiXCR on the RT-PCR reads and lists one entry per CDR3 protein. In the table there are hundreds of thousands of distinct CDR3 sequences, less than 8% of which are singletons. Specimen: PBMCs from blood, collected 23 months after vaccination. The receptor source for this set is a man between 50 and 70 years old who received an inactivated influenza vaccine.

This clonotype has just a few counts. The chain employs TRBV24-1 and TRBJ2-1; 12 positions agree with TRBD2. CDR3 length equals 14 residues. Germline CDR1 KGHDR, CDR2 SFDVKD. V dropped 5 bases and J dropped 8; count of bases not matched to a gene: 3. CDR3 loop: CATSATSGSHEQFF. CDR3 nucleotide sequence: TGTGCCACCAGTGCGACTAGCGGGAGCCATGAGCAGTTCTTC.

Many counts were recorded for this clonotype. The chain recombines TRBV6-2 or TRBV6-3 with TRBJ1-5; 7 nucleotides match TRBD1. This CDR3 region has 13 residues. With 7 bases clipped from V and 7 bases from J, the junction kept 7 bases outside the gene matches. The germline V gene has CDR1 MNHEY and CDR2 SVGEGT. The CDR3 DNA reads TGTGCCAGCAACGACAGGGTGGAGCAGCCCCAGCATTTT. Translation gives CASNDRVEQPQHF.

In this sample, this clonotype turned up a few times. V is TRBV11-3 and J is TRBJ2-4; 7 bases align to TRBD1. CDR1 SGHNT and CDR2 YENEEA come from the germline V gene. The CDR3 runs 18 residues. V trimming: 3 bases; J trimming: 1 base; junction bases outside the gene matches: 12. The CDR3 DNA follows: TGTGCCAGCAGCTTGGTTTCCGGGACAGAGACGGCCAAAAACATTCAGTACTTC. Protein: CASSLVSGTETAKNIQYF.

This clonotype occurred many times. The chain carries TRBV3-1 and TRBJ1-1; D uncertain. With 0 bases removed from V and 5 bases from J, the gap between germline ends came to 7 bases. Germline loops: CDR1 LGHDT, CDR2 YNNKEL (reference sequence). CDR3 length: 13 residues. The CDR3 coding sequence is TGTGCCAGCAGCCAAGAGACGCGGACTGAAGCTTTCTTT. Encoded protein: CASSQETRTEAFF.

The chain couples TRBV7-2 to TRBJ2-3; unclear D gene. Germline V gene data show CDR1 as SGHTA and CDR2 as FQGNSA. Trimming shortened V by 5 bases and J by 2 bases, and 8 bases separated the two germline ends. The CDR3 covers 13 residues. CDR3 coding DNA: TGTGCCAGCAGCGCCTCCTTCACAGATACGCAGTATTTT. Its translation is CASSASFTDTQYF.

There are many counts of this clonotype. The chain uses TRBV20-1 and TRBJ2-7, with TRBD1 matching 8 bases. The CDR3 is 14 amino acids. J was trimmed by 5 bases and V by 6 bases; bases with no gene match: 12. Germline-derived CDR1 and CDR2 are DFQATT and SNEGSKA (reference sequence). The CDR3 DNA reads as TGCAGTGCCGACAGGGGCGGACTGGGGAACGAGCAGTACTTC. This encodes CSADRGGLGNEQYF.

This clonotype was seen repeatedly, ten times or more. This chain connects TRBV14 to TRBJ2-1; perhaps TRBD2 as D (7 bases). The CDR3 spans 14 residues. The ends were cut back, 4 bases at V and 8 bases at J, with 15 bases in the middle. Germline V gene lookup returns CDR1 SGHDN and CDR2 FVKESK. CDR3 sequence (DNA): TGTGCCAGCAGCCCTCTCGGCGGGGGCTATGAGCAGTTCTTC. Amino acids: CASSPLGGGYEQFF.

This clonotype was recorded many times. The V gene is TRBV12-3 or TRBV12-4, the J gene TRBJ2-3; possible D gene TRBD1, 6 bases. The CDR3 is 12 residues long. Trimming cost V 5 bases and J 5 bases, with 8 bases left between them. The chain's CDR3 is CASSAGVDTQYF. The CDR3 DNA follows: TGTGCCAGCAGTGCAGGGGTAGATACGCAGTATTTT.

This clonotype was detected many times. The chain carries TRBV12-3 or TRBV12-4 and TRBJ2-7; D is ambiguous. Trimming pared 1 base from V and 10 bases from J, leaving 8 bases between. The CDR3 contains 11 residues. CDR3 region: CASSLGAPQYF. Written as DNA, the CDR3 is TGTGCCAGCAGTTTAGGGGCGCCCCAGTACTTC.

CDR3 residues: CATSRGWDSLSGNTIYF. As DNA, the CDR3 is TGTGCCACCAGCAGGGGATGGGACAGCCTCTCTGGAAACACCATATATTTT. The chain links TRBV15 to TRBJ1-3; TRBD1 matches 7 bases. Germline V CDR1 and CDR2: LNHNV, YYDKDF (reference sequence). Germline trimming cut 3 bases from V and 0 bases from J; bases unmatched to any gene: 8. CDR3 length: 17 amino acids.

This clonotype was seen a handful of times. This chain connects TRBV7-8 to TRBJ1-4; D is undetermined. Germline V CDR1 and CDR2: SGHVS, FQNEAQ. V was shortened by 0 bases and J by 8 bases, with 13 bases between the two germline ends. There are 15 residues in the CDR3. The CDR3 reads CASSLARVGWEKLFF. The DNA for the CDR3 is TGTGCCAGCAGCTTAGCTAGGGTCGGCTGGGAAAAACTGTTTTTT.

This clonotype was recorded many times. The genes are TRBV20-1 and TRBJ1-6; possibly TRBD1 for D (5 bases). This CDR3 region has 17 residues. The germline gives CDR1 DFQATT, CDR2 SNEGSKA (reference sequence). V shed 0 bases and J shed 0 bases, with 12 bases lying between them. The CDR3 protein is CSARDGTASSYNSPLHF. In DNA, the CDR3 is TGCAGTGCTAGAGATGGGACGGCGAGCTCCTATAATTCACCCCTCCACTTT.

The table lists this clonotype with a few counts. This chain connects TRBV12-3 or TRBV12-4 to TRBJ1-2; the D is unclear. The CDR3 totals 12 residues. Between the trimmed V and J ends, which lost 8 bases and 4 bases, there was a span of 11 bases. CDR3 DNA sequence: TGTGCCAGCGGCAGCCTCGGCTATGGCTACACCTTC. This codes for CASGSLGYGYTF.

The gene calls are TRBV3-1 and TRBJ2-7; unclear D gene. Trimming took off 3 bases at V and 7 bases at J, with 4 bases between the two ends. This CDR3 has 10 residues. Per germline, CDR1 LGHDT and CDR2 YNNKEL (reference sequence). This CDR3 reads CASSQGEQYF. The CDR3 DNA reads TGTGCCAGCAGCCAGGGGGAGCAGTACTTC.

This clonotype showed up many times. The chain employs TRBV20-1 and TRBJ1-1; 7 bases are shared with TRBD1. The ends lost 3 bases at V and 4 bases at J; junction bases unmatched: 5. The germline V gene encodes CDR1 DFQATT and CDR2 SNEGSKA (reference sequence). This CDR3 spans 13 amino acids. DNA of the CDR3: TGCAGTGCTAGTTGGGACAGACTCACTGAAGCTTTCTTT. This codes for CSASWDRLTEAFF.

The chain recombines TRBV7-2 with TRBJ1-3; no definite D call. This CDR3 region has 14 residues. Germline lookup yields CDR1 SGHTA and CDR2 FQGNSA. V lost 8 bases and J lost 0, with 11 bases in between. The CDR3 DNA sequence: TGTGCCAGCGCGCAGGTTTACTCTGGAAACACCATATATTTT. Its protein is CASAQVYSGNTIYF. The full variable domain, with the rest looked up from reference TRBV7-2 and TRBJ1-3, is GAGVSQSPSNKVTEKGKDVELRCDPISGHTALYWYRQSLGQGLEFLIYFQGNSAPDKSGLPSDRFSAERTGGSVSTLTIQRTQQEDSAVYLCASAQVYSGNTIYFGEGSWLTVV.

This clonotype was found many times. The chain combines TRBV20-1 with TRBJ2-1; the match to TRBD2 covers 15 bases. This CDR3 contains 14 residues. Germline V gene data show CDR1 as DFQATT and CDR2 as SNEGSKA (reference sequence). V shed 6 bases, J shed 6 bases, and the junction held 3 bases outside the gene matches. The CDR3 loop is CSAPGLAGGNEQFF. CDR3 in DNA: TGCAGTGCCCCGGGACTAGCGGGAGGCAATGAGCAGTTCTTC.

This clonotype was counted ten times or more. The CDR3: CASSPGLVNTGELFF. For the CDR3, the DNA is TGCGCCAGCAGCCCCGGACTGGTAAACACCGGGGAGCTGTTTTTT. The chain carries TRBV5-1 and TRBJ2-2, with a weak D call TRBD2 (5 bases). The CDR3 totals 15 residues. CDR1 and CDR2 (germline): SGHRS, YFSETQ. Trimming left V 4 bases short and J 2 bases short, with 12 bases between.

This chain joins TRBV6-2 or TRBV6-3 and TRBJ2-2, with D unresolved. Germline V gene sequence: CDR1 MNHEY, CDR2 SVGEGT. V lost 6 bases to trimming and J lost 4 bases, with 9 bases between them. The CDR3 spans 13 residues. CDR3 nucleotide sequence: TGTGCCAGCAGGTCAACCGCCACCGGGGAGCTGTTTTTT. Translated: CASRSTATGELFF.